This entry describes one T cell receptor beta chain. This record belongs to a study of cytomegalovirus exposure and HLA in healthy donors. Germline assignment: CDR1 SNHLY and CDR2 FYNNEI. The CDR3 has 13 residues. V shed 6 bases, J shed 7 bases, and the junction held 5 bases outside the gene matches. The primer mix had 60 Vbeta and 13 Jbeta primers. Data came from immunoSEQ multiplex PCR; TCRdb stores just in-frame clones and leaves some out. There are roughly 180,000 clones in the sample; roughly four fifths occur only once, and about 4.9% lies in the top ten. The gene calls are TRBV2 and TRBJ1-5; 8 bases map to TRBD1. The receptor's source is a man aged 18 to 30 in good health and CMV-seronegative. The source material was PBMCs. In DNA, the CDR3 is TGTGCCAGCAGGTCACAGGGGGGGCAGCCCCAGCATTTT. Translated: CASRSQGGQPQHF.